This note documents a single T cell receptor (beta chain) sequence. In the authors' workflow: Cell counts per sample came from amplifying reference gene primers. Clones were read by immunoSEQ multiplex PCR, and TCRdb kept only the in-frame ones, dropping some. V, J and clone size derive from that table, while D and trimming were established from the DNA sequence. Of tens of thousands of clones detected, 90% to 95% appear once; the ten largest clones hold 7% to 9%. This sample is part of a study of blood T cell repertoires in COVID-19. The clonotype originates from a human donor in a cohort sampled during active COVID-19. Sequencing used peripheral blood.

The CDR3 loop is CASSLVRTDRVPLEHEQYF. CDR3 sequence (DNA): TGTGCCAGCAGCTTGGTCCGGACCGACAGGGTCCCCTTGGAGCACGAGCAGTACTTC. V and J are TRBV5-6 and TRBJ2-7; 7 nucleotides match TRBD1. Germline V gene sequence: CDR1 SGHDT, CDR2 YYEEEE. V lost 0 bases and J lost 5; bases outside the gene matches: 20. CDR3 size: 19 residues.